The 17 T cell receptor beta chains below all came from one sample that was sequenced in a study of low-dose radiotherapy and immunotherapy resistance in tumors. TRAV- and TRBV-specific primers, spanning alpha and beta chains, primed first-strand cDNA. The PCR that amplified TCRs ran for about 20 cycles, relying on a constant-region primer and a V-primer adapter. From the reads, TCRdb called clonotypes with MiXCR, one entry per CDR3 protein. The repertoire consists of 85,000 to 95,000 distinct CDR3 sequences, with 20% to 25% occurring once and the leading ten covering 10% to 15%. Time point meaning: after trial treatment. As for treatment: LDRT plus nivolumab, ipilimumab, low-dose cyclophosphamide and aspirin (RACIN trial). Source: PBMCs, taken after low-dose radiotherapy plus immunotherapy. All receptors come from a female donor with ovarian cancer.

This clonotype was recorded many times. The chain recombines TRBV28 with TRBJ1-6; D not certain. This CDR3 contains 15 residues. V was clipped by 6 bases and J by 5 bases, with 14 bases between them. Germline V lookup: CDR1 MDHEN, CDR2 SYDVKM. CDR3 sequence (DNA): TGTGCCAGCAGCGTTCATGGGAGTCATAATTCACCCCTCCACTTT. It encodes CASSVHGSHNSPLHF.

In regard to this clonotype: With a far larger clone one base away, a read error is the likely cause. The DNA for the CDR3 is TGCGCCAGCAGCTTGGTAGCGGACTCCTACAATGAGCAGTACTTC. This translates into CASSLVADSYNEQYF. J is TRBJ2-7 and V is TRBV5-1, with a weak D call TRBD2 (6 bases). The germline gives CDR1 SGHRS, CDR2 YFSETQ. V lost 0 bases and J 7 bases, leaving 17 bases between the germline ends. There are 15 residues in the CDR3.

This clonotype has a handful of counts. The gene calls are TRBV7-6 and TRBJ2-5; D is unclear. V was trimmed by 3 bases and J by 4 bases, leaving 9 bases between them. This CDR3 has 13 amino acids. The germline CDR1 and CDR2 sequences are SGHVS and FNYEAQ. The CDR3 reads CASSLTGTETQYF. CDR3 sequence (DNA): TGTGCCAGCAGCTTGACGGGTACAGAGACCCAGTACTTC.

This clonotype was detected ten times or more. The gene calls are TRBV7-8 and TRBJ2-7, with unresolved D. V dropped 3 bases and J dropped 3 bases, with 9 bases sitting between them. CDR3 length: 13 amino acids. CDR1 and CDR2 from the germline V gene are SGHVS and FQNEAQ. The CDR3 is CASSFRVSYEQYF. CDR3 sequence (DNA): TGTGCCAGCAGCTTTAGAGTTAGCTACGAGCAGTACTTC. The full variable domain, completed using reference TRBV7-8 and TRBJ2-7, is GAGVSQSPRYKVAKRGQDVALRCDPISGHVSLFWYQQALGQGPEFLTYFQNEAQLDKSGLPSDRFFAERPEGSVSTLKIQRTQQEDSAVYLCASSFRVSYEQYFGPGTRLTVT.

Turning to this clonotype: One base away lies a much larger clone, so this may be a sequencing read error. The DNA for the CDR3 is TGCGCCAGCAGCCAGGCGGGTACAACCTACGAGCAGTTCTTC. It codes for CASSQAGTTYEQFF. V and J are TRBV4-1 and TRBJ2-1, with D possibly matching TRBD2 (5 bases). This CDR3 contains 14 residues. The V end lost 3 bases, the J end lost 10 bases, and 16 bases lay between the germline ends. Looked up from germline, CDR1 is MGHRA and CDR2 is YSYEKL.

This clonotype was observed at least ten times. This chain uses TRBV2 with TRBJ2-7, with unresolved D. Germline V lookup: CDR1 SNHLY, CDR2 FYNNEI. V was clipped by 4 bases and J by 0 bases, with 10 bases between them. The CDR3 consists of 14 residues. The CDR3 sequence: CASSGEAGSYEQYF. As DNA, the CDR3 is TGTGCCAGCAGTGGTGAGGCAGGCTCCTACGAGCAGTACTTC.

This clonotype was seen many times. V is TRBV6-6 and J is TRBJ2-1, with 10 bases that match TRBD1. This CDR3 has 16 amino acids. V lost 6 bases to trimming and J lost 7 bases; unmatched junction nucleotides: 12. Germline loops: CDR1 MNHNY, CDR2 SVGAGI (reference sequence). Here the CDR3 reads CASSILGTGVRNEQFF. The CDR3 nucleotides are TGTGCCAGCAGCATTCTTGGGACAGGGGTGAGGAATGAGCAGTTCTTC.

This clonotype was seen repeatedly, ten times or more. This rearrangement joins TRBV6-1 to TRBJ2-5; perhaps TRBD1 as D (6 bases). Germline CDR1 and CDR2: MNHNS and SASEGT. This CDR3 region has 18 residues. With 0 bases removed from V and 7 bases from J, the gap between germline ends came to 24 bases. This chain's CDR3 is CASSEAQMGDTPVGTQYF. The CDR3 coding sequence is TGTGCCAGCAGTGAAGCGCAAATGGGGGACACCCCCGTGGGGACCCAGTACTTC.

This clonotype was seen many times. The rearrangement joins TRBV5-6 to TRBJ2-3; D is ambiguous. The V and J ends lost 4 bases and 4 bases respectively, with 19 bases between them. The CDR3 covers 16 residues. Germline loops: CDR1 SGHDT, CDR2 YYEEEE. The chain's CDR3 is CASSRARRRSADTQYF. The CDR3 DNA reads TGTGCCAGCAGCAGGGCCCGGCGCCGATCTGCAGATACGCAGTATTTT.

This clonotype came up many times. The V gene is TRBV29-1, the J gene TRBJ2-2; D possibly matches TRBD1 or TRBD2 (6 bases each). Germline lookup yields CDR1 SQVTM and CDR2 ANQGSEA. With 3 bases removed from V and 0 bases from J, the gap between germline ends came to 14 bases. CDR3 size: 16 residues. This CDR3 reads CSVEGGLGTNTGELFF. CDR3 DNA: TGCAGCGTTGAGGGGGGCTTGGGAACGAACACCGGGGAGCTGTTTTTT.

This clonotype was seen only once. Its ends do not fully match the called genes, so a read error is possible. The gene calls are TRBV28 and TRBJ2-1; TRBD2 might be the D (6 bases). This CDR3 spans 17 amino acids. Germline values: CDR1 MDHEN, CDR2 SYDVKM. Here the CDR3 DNA reads TGCGCCAGCACTGGAGCGGGTTCTATAGACTCCTACAATGAGCAGTTCTTC. Its translation: CASTGAGSIDSYNEQFF.

This chain connects TRBV5-6 to TRBJ1-5; D gene ambiguous. This CDR3 is 14 amino acids long. In germline, CDR1 is SGHDT, CDR2 YYEEEE. Trimming stripped 0 bases from V and 3 bases from J, with 7 bases between. The CDR3 reads CASSLGQHNQPQHF. The CDR3 region has the DNA TGTGCCAGCAGCTTGGGGCAACACAATCAGCCCCAGCATTTT.

The chain uses TRBV5-7 and TRBJ2-2, with 11 bases matching TRBD1. TRBV5-7 is known as an ORF, though its function is uncertain. This CDR3 is built from 17 residues. Losses at the gene ends were 4 bases for V and 4 bases for J; bases not matched to a gene: 9. The CDR3 here is CASSPRTGGSSTGELFF. The CDR3 DNA reads TGTGCCAGCAGCCCCAGGACAGGGGGCTCGAGCACCGGGGAGCTGTTTTTT.

This clonotype was recorded many times. J is TRBJ2-5 and V is TRBV28; 7 nucleotides match TRBD2. The CDR3 contains 20 residues. The germline V gene has CDR1 MDHEN and CDR2 SYDVKM. V was pared by 3 bases and J by 1 base, with 20 bases of the junction left unmatched. This chain's CDR3 is CASSLMGGSSGHESQETQYF. CDR3 coding DNA: TGTGCCAGCAGTTTGATGGGGGGGTCGTCAGGACATGAGAGCCAAGAGACCCAGTACTTC. The whole variable domain, filled in from reference TRBV28 and TRBJ2-5, reads DVKVTQSSRYLVKRTGEKVFLECVQDMDHENMFWYRQDPGLGLRLIYFSYDVKMKEKGDIPEGYSVSREKKERFSLILESASTNQTSMYLCASSLMGGSSGHESQETQYFGPGTRLLVL.

This clonotype was observed many times. The rearrangement links TRBV6-1 to TRBJ1-1, with D possibly TRBD1 on 5 matching bases. The CDR3 loop spans 15 amino acids. Germline lookup yields CDR1 MNHNS and CDR2 SASEGT. Trimming took 4 bases from V and 4 from J, leaving 16 bases between them. The CDR3 DNA sequence: TGTGCCAGCAGTGTGAAGTCTGTTGGGGCCACTGAAGCTTTCTTT. Translation: CASSVKSVGATEAFF.

Notes on this clonotype: One base away lies a much larger clone, so this may be a sequencing read error. This sequence joins TRBV6-6 and TRBJ2-1, with TRBD1 matching 7 bases. The CDR3 covers 14 residues. Germline V CDR1 and CDR2: MNHNY, SVGAGI (reference sequence). V was pared by 0 bases and J by 9 bases, with 5 bases of the junction left unmatched. The CDR3 DNA reads as TGTGCCAGCAGTTACTCGAGGGGGCGAAGTGAGCAGTTCTTC. It specifies CASSYSRGRSEQFF.

At least ten counts were recorded for this clonotype. The chain employs TRBV12-3 or TRBV12-4 and TRBJ2-5, with D possibly matching TRBD2 (7 bases). The CDR3 is 14 amino acids. Trimming left V 7 bases short and J 0 bases short, with 12 bases between. The CDR3 spells CASTGRGYQETQYF. CDR3 DNA: TGTGCCAGCACGGGGAGGGGGTACCAAGAGACCCAGTACTTC.